Shown below are 9 T cell receptor beta chains from a single sample sequenced in a study of shared clonotypes between healthy human individuals. Profiling relied on immunoSEQ multiplex PCR, and the TCRdb table lists in-frame clones only, not all of them. Of 1,400,000 or so clones detected, just under 99% appear once; the ten largest clones hold about 0.4%. Sequences were obtained from naive CD4+ T cells sorted from blood. Documented subset: CD45RA+ positively selected. The source is a man between 25 and 39 years old in good health.

The count of this clone is one. The chain links TRBV6-1 to TRBJ2-2, with D perhaps given as TRBD1 or TRBD2 (5 bases each). This CDR3 comprises 17 residues. Germline assignment: CDR1 MNHNS and CDR2 SASEGT. The germline V and J ends were trimmed by 2 bases and 6 bases, with 19 bases remaining between them. In nucleotides, the CDR3 is TGTGCCAGCAGTGAAAAATTTCGGGGCGCTGGGGCCGGGGAGCTGTTTTTT. Protein sequence: CASSEKFRGAGAGELFF.

To note about this clone: Within the sample, other DNA sequences also encode this same CDR3. The rearrangement joins TRBV2 to TRBJ2-5; D unclear. V lost 6 bases, J lost 5 bases, and 7 bases lay in between. CDR3 length: 11 residues. Germline V CDR1 and CDR2: SNHLY, FYNNEI. CDR3 DNA: TGTGCCAGCAGCCCCGAGGAGACCCAGTACTTC. Translation gives CASSPEETQYF.

The table lists this clone with a count of one. This chain connects TRBV10-3 to TRBJ1-2; TRBD1 is a possible D gene (5 bases). Between the trimmed V and J ends, which lost 3 bases and 4 bases, there was a span of 9 bases. The CDR3 is made up of 13 amino acids. The germline V gene has CDR1 ENHRY and CDR2 SYGVKD. The CDR3 sequence is CAISDGASYGYTF. The DNA of the CDR3 is TGTGCCATCAGTGACGGGGCCTCCTATGGCTACACCTTC.

To note about this clone: The same CDR3 can be traced to other DNA sequences in this sample. This rearrangement joins TRBV10-2 to TRBJ2-5; D gene ambiguous. The CDR3 consists of 11 residues. V was pared by 5 bases and J by 3 bases, with 4 bases between. Germline V gene lookup returns CDR1 WSHSY and CDR2 SAAADI. Here the CDR3 DNA reads TGCGCCAGCAGTCCTAAAGAGACCCAGTACTTC. The encoded protein is CASSPKETQYF.

The chain is built from TRBV11-2 and TRBJ2-7, with 8 bases aligning to TRBD1. This CDR3 comprises 16 residues. Germline CDR1 and CDR2: SGHAT and FQNNGV. V shed 0 bases and J 3 bases; nucleotides not matched to a gene: 7. The CDR3 bases are TGTGCCAGCAGCTTAGATAGGGGGACAGGACGCTACGAGCAGTACTTC. Its protein is CASSLDRGTGRYEQYF.

V usage is TRBV5-1 and J usage is TRBJ2-6; D not certain. Germline V CDR1 and CDR2: SGHRS, YFSETQ. Trimming stripped 4 bases from V and 2 bases from J, with 13 bases between. CDR3 length equals 16 residues. In nucleotides, the CDR3 is TGCGCCAGCAGCCCTCTAAATAGCCCTGGGGCCAACGTCCTGACTTTC. Its translation: CASSPLNSPGANVLTF.

The chain is built from TRBV27 and TRBJ2-7; D not resolved. CDR1 and CDR2 (germline): MNHEY, SMNVEV (reference sequence). Deletions cut 3 bases from V and 0 bases from J, with 9 bases between. CDR3 length equals 14 residues. The CDR3 nucleotides are TGTGCCAGCAGTTTGACCGGAACCTCCTACGAGCAGTACTTC. Translated, it gives CASSLTGTSYEQYF.

The rearrangement joins TRBV27 to TRBJ1-5; D is undetermined. With 0 bases removed from V and 7 bases from J, the gap between germline ends came to 13 bases. CDR1 MNHEY and CDR2 SMNVEV come from the germline V gene (reference sequence). This CDR3 is 15 amino acids long. The chain's CDR3 is CASSLSFGLEQPQHF. Here the CDR3 DNA reads TGTGCCAGCAGTTTATCGTTTGGGCTGGAACAGCCCCAGCATTTT.

The chain combines TRBV10-2 with TRBJ2-3; the D call may be TRBD1 or TRBD2 (6 bases each). Per the germline V gene, CDR1 is WSHSY and CDR2 is SAAADI. The CDR3 is 16 amino acids. Trimming shortened V by 2 bases and J by 3 bases, and 15 bases separated the two germline ends. CDR3: CASSELRGAPTDTQYF. In nucleotides, the CDR3 is TGCGCCAGCAGTGAGCTGAGGGGGGCACCGACAGATACGCAGTATTTT.